This T cell receptor beta chain emerged from a study of T cells in localized non-small cell lung cancer. General study findings and limits: When the top 100 tumor clones were examined, a median around 58 of them also appeared in the adjacent lung, which was paired and uninvolved. Those with higher blood T cell density had longer overall survival. Sequence data derive from only one tumor region, so heterogeneity remains possible.

Note on this clone: Its antigen is still unknown.

TCRdb keeps only in-frame clones here, not all; method: immunoSEQ multiplex PCR. The table includes 78,000 or so clones, 84% detected once. J was trimmed by 10 bases and V by 2 bases; bases with no gene match: 6. The germline V gene encodes CDR1 SNHLY and CDR2 FYNNEI. CDR3 length equals 15 residues. The source was peripheral blood, collected before any cancer treatment. This receptor was identified in a man aged 40-75 years with stage I lung adenocarcinoma. The J gene is TRBJ1-6, the V gene TRBV2, with TRBD1 matching over 9 bases. Here the CDR3 reads CASSERRDRDSPLHF. As DNA, the CDR3 is TGTGCCAGCAGTGAAAGACGGGACAGGGACTCACCCCTCCACTTT. Full variable domain (remainder filled in from reference TRBV2 and TRBJ1-6): EPEVTQTPSHQVTQMGQEVILRCVPISNHLYFYWYRQILGQKVEFLVSFYNNEISEKSEIFDDQFSVERPDGSNFTLKIRSTKLEDSAMYFCASSERRDRDSPLHFGNGTRLTVT.